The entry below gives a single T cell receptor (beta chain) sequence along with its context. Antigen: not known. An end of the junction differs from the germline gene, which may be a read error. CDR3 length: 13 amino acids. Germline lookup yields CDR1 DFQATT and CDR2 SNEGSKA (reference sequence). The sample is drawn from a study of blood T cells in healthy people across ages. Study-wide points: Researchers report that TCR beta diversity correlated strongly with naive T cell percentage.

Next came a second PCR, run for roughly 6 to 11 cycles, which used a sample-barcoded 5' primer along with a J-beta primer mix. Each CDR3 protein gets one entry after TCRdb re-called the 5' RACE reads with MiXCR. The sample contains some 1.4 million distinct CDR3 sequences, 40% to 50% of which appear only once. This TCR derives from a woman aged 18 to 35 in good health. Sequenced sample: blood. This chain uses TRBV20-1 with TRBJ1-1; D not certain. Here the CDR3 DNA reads TGCAGTGCTAGAGAGGACCCCAACACTGACGCTTTCTTT. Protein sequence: CSAREDPNTDAFF.